The entry below gives a single TCR beta chain sequence along with its context. The antigen is unknown. This specimen comes from a study of post-analysis software for immune sequencing data. Study context: Both relapsing-remitting and secondary progressive multiple sclerosis featured among the disease courses, as did progressive-relapsing multiple sclerosis.

V shed 6 bases, J shed 5 bases, and the junction held 5 bases outside the gene matches. This CDR3 comprises 15 residues. CDR1 and CDR2 (germline): MNHEY, SVGAGI. cDNA libraries for TCR beta contained unique molecular identifiers. MiXCR, applied by TCRdb to the PCR reads, yields one record per CDR3 protein. This sample has 600,000 to 700,000 distinct CDR3 sequences, with 59% found just once. The study, taken as a whole, reports: Controls had significantly higher normalized Chao1 diversity than multiple sclerosis patients. There were four or five TRBV segments more frequent in patients than controls, and TRBV5-6, TRBV5-1 and TRBV20-1 were among them.

This clonotype was sampled from a girl aged 2 to 9 with multiple sclerosis. The rearrangement links TRBV6-5 to TRBJ2-3; 13 nucleotides match TRBD2. Sequenced: blood. The CDR3 region is CASSRLAGGRDTQYF. The CDR3 nucleotides are TGTGCCAGCAGCAGACTAGCGGGGGGCAGAGATACGCAGTATTTT.